This entry lists 27 T cell receptor beta chains sequenced from one sample in a study of molecular identifiers for immune sequencing clone quantification. Each CDR3 protein gets one entry after TCRdb re-called the PCR reads with MiXCR. The data contain more than 70,000 distinct CDR3 sequences, approximately 22% of them singletons. The source material was naive CD8+ T cells from blood, with Jurkat cell RNA spiked in. Noted subset: FACS-sorted CD8+CD4-CCR7+CD45RA+ naive T cells. These receptors were collected from a human donor in good health. Some libraries in this study had Jurkat cell RNA spiked in.

This clonotype was counted many times. The gene calls are TRBV5-6 and TRBJ1-4; D possibly corresponds to TRBD1 (6 bases). Trimming stripped 5 bases from V and 5 bases from J, with 10 bases between. This CDR3 contains 13 residues. Looked up from germline, CDR1 is SGHDT and CDR2 is YYEEEE. In DNA form, the CDR3 reads TGTGCCAGCAGATCCGGACAGAATGAAAAACTGTTTTTT. It codes for CASRSGQNEKLFF.

About this clonotype itself: Being one base from a much bigger clone, this may be a read error. J is TRBJ2-3 and V is TRBV2; 8 bases line up with TRBD1. With 8 bases clipped from V and 3 bases from J, the junction kept 10 bases outside the gene matches. CDR3 length equals 15 residues. Germline V gene lookup returns CDR1 SNHLY and CDR2 FYNNEI. CDR3 in amino acids: CASGTQGGWTDTQYF. CDR3 nucleotide sequence: TGTGCCAGCGGCACACAGGGGGGTTGGACAGATACGCAGTATTTT.

Concerning this clonotype itself: Without the conserved terminal phenylalanine or tryptophan, this CDR3 likely stems from a read error. The chain links TRBV28 to TRBJ1-1, with 12 bases aligning to TRBD1. V trimming: 5 bases; J trimming: 3 bases; junction bases outside the gene matches: 10. The germline CDR1 and CDR2 sequences are MDHEN and SYDVKM. The CDR3 contains 17 residues. The CDR3 spells CASSLLGGQGAYTEAFL. In DNA, the CDR3 is TGTGCCAGCAGTCTCCTCGGGGGACAGGGGGCTTACACTGAAGCTTTCCTT.

This clonotype was found many times. The chain carries TRBV6-6 and TRBJ2-7; D tentatively fits TRBD1 or TRBD2 (5 bases each). From germline, CDR1 is MNHNY and CDR2 SVGAGI (reference sequence). CDR3 length equals 16 residues. V lost 0 bases to trimming and J lost 2 bases, with 14 bases between them. The CDR3 here is CASSYSLGTEAYEQYF. The CDR3 nucleotides read TGTGCCAGCAGTTACTCGCTCGGGACGGAAGCCTACGAGCAGTACTTC.

This clonotype was recorded many times. The CDR3 DNA follows: TGTGCCAGCAGCCAGGACAGGACTCAGCCCCAGCATTTT. Its protein is CASSQDRTQPQHF. The V and J genes are TRBV7-3 and TRBJ1-5, with TRBD1 matching over 7 bases. Trimming removed 5 bases from V and 6 bases from J; junction bases left unmatched: 4. This CDR3 comprises 13 residues. CDR1 is SGHTA and CDR2 is FQGTGA in the germline V gene.

Notes on this clonotype: A much larger clone lies a single base off, so this may be a read error. The CDR3 ends on some other residue instead of the conserved phenylalanine or tryptophan, so this is likely a read error. This rearrangement joins TRBV10-3 to TRBJ1-4; D is undetermined. Germline-derived CDR1 and CDR2 are ENHRY and SYGVKD. This CDR3 comprises 14 residues. V was clipped by 2 bases and J by 8 bases, with 12 bases between them. CDR3 in DNA: TGTGCCATCAGTGAGACCTCCGGAGTCGAAAAACTGTTTCTT. It specifies CAISETSGVEKLFL.

This clonotype was picked up many times. This chain joins TRBV29-1 and TRBJ2-5; TRBD2 matches 14 bases. This CDR3 comprises 18 residues. V trimming: 3 bases; J trimming: 0 bases; junction bases outside the gene matches: 9. From germline, CDR1 is SQVTM and CDR2 ANQGSEA. The CDR3 reads CSVEGRLAGGTYQETQYF. Written as DNA, the CDR3 is TGCAGCGTTGAGGGAAGACTAGCGGGGGGGACCTACCAAGAGACCCAGTACTTC.

In its sample, this clonotype was seen many times. The chain combines TRBV7-8 with TRBJ2-2; no reliable D call. From germline, CDR1 is SGHVS and CDR2 FQNEAQ. The CDR3 covers 14 residues. V lost 1 base, J lost 6 bases, and 9 bases lay in between. The CDR3 nucleotides are TGTGCCAGCAGCTTAGAGTCCTTGTCCGGGGAGCTGTTTTTT. This sequence encodes CASSLESLSGELFF. The variable domain in full, with the rest retrieved from reference TRBV7-8 and TRBJ2-2, is GAGVSQSPRYKVAKRGQDVALRCDPISGHVSLFWYQQALGQGPEFLTYFQNEAQLDKSGLPSDRFFAERPEGSVSTLKIQRTQQEDSAVYLCASSLESLSGELFFGEGSRLTVL.

The chain links TRBV5-8 to TRBJ2-2, with D unresolved. CDR3 length: 17 residues. V was clipped by 4 bases and J by 0 bases, with 16 bases between them. Germline V gene lookup returns CDR1 SGHTS and CDR2 YDEGEE. The CDR3 loop is CASSPVGRHPNTGELFF. For the CDR3, the DNA is TGTGCCAGCAGCCCGGTCGGTAGACATCCGAACACCGGGGAGCTGTTTTTT.

The V call is TRBV2, the J call TRBJ1-1; perhaps TRBD1 as D (5 bases). CDR1 and CDR2 from the germline V gene are SNHLY and FYNNEI. This CDR3 contains 14 residues. Deletions cut 3 bases from V and 5 bases from J, with 13 bases between. The CDR3 sequence: CASSEEGMETEAFF. CDR3 DNA: TGTGCCAGCAGTGAGGAGGGGATGGAGACTGAAGCTTTCTTT.

On this clonotype itself: One end of the junction varies from germline; a read error may be responsible. This chain connects TRBV4-1 to TRBJ2-5; unclear D gene. This CDR3 comprises 13 residues. The germline CDR1 and CDR2 sequences are MGHRA and YSYEKL. CDR3 sequence: CACSPTLRETQYF. CDR3 coding DNA: TGCGCCTGCAGCCCAACACTCAGGGAGACCCAGTACTTC.

This chain joins TRBV7-3 and TRBJ2-5, with 9 nucleotides matching TRBD1. Germline-derived CDR1 and CDR2 are SGHTA and FQGTGA. The CDR3 has 15 residues. The trim removed 5 bases at V and 2 bases at J, leaving 6 bases unmatched. CDR3 coding DNA: TGTGCCAGCAGCCCAGGGACAGGGCCACAAGAGACCCAGTACTTC. Translated: CASSPGTGPQETQYF.

On this clonotype itself: A much larger clone differs by one base, so this may be a read error. The chain joins TRBV10-3 to TRBJ1-3; TRBD1 agrees at 7 bases. In germline, CDR1 is ENHRY, CDR2 SYGVKD. CDR3 length equals 13 residues. The CDR3 nucleotides read TGTGCCAGCCGACAGGGAACTGGAAACACCGTATATTTT. It translates to CASRQGTGNTVYF.

The chain couples TRBV7-2 to TRBJ2-3, with 7 positions matching TRBD1. The V gene end was trimmed by 2 bases and the J gene end by 6 bases; junction bases not matched to a gene: 2. Germline-derived CDR1 and CDR2 are SGHTA and FQGNSA. CDR3 length: 13 amino acids. The CDR3 DNA reads as TGTGCCAGCAGCTTAACAGGGGTTGATACGCAGTATTTT. Its protein is CASSLTGVDTQYF.

The chain uses TRBV6-6 and TRBJ2-1; D gene unclear. Trimming removed 6 bases at V and 3 bases at J, with 21 bases between. Germline V gene lookup returns CDR1 MNHNY and CDR2 SVGAGI (reference sequence). This CDR3 spans 17 amino acids. CDR3 protein: CASSLNPTSGLYNEQFF. The DNA of the CDR3 is TGTGCCAGCAGCTTAAACCCGACATCCGGCCTCTACAATGAGCAGTTCTTC.

This clonotype occurred many times. CDR3 in amino acids: CATSRDRELSNQPQHF. The DNA of the CDR3 is TGTGCCACCAGCAGGGACAGGGAGCTTAGCAATCAGCCCCAGCATTTT. V and J are TRBV15 and TRBJ1-5; 8 positions agree with TRBD1. Trimming took 3 bases from V and 0 from J; bases not matched to a gene: 4. This CDR3 has 16 residues. Looked up from germline, CDR1 is LNHNV and CDR2 is YYDKDF (reference sequence).

The sample holds a few counts of this clonotype. The rearrangement uses TRBV27 and TRBJ2-5, with 8 bases lining up with TRBD1. Germline CDR1 and CDR2: MNHEY and SMNVEV (reference sequence). Trimming cost V 6 bases and J 3 bases; bases outside gene matches: 9. The CDR3 length is 15 residues. Here the CDR3 DNA reads TGTGCCAGCAGCCCTCTACCGGGACAGGAAGAGACCCAGTACTTC. It translates to CASSPLPGQEETQYF.

The sample holds many counts of this clonotype. The chain joins TRBV20-1 to TRBJ2-5; a possible D gene is TRBD2 (5 bases). This CDR3 has 13 residues. Germline-derived CDR1 and CDR2 are DFQATT and SNEGSKA (reference sequence). The germline V and J ends were trimmed by 3 bases and 0 bases, with 8 bases remaining between them. For the CDR3, the DNA is TGCAGTGCTAGTAGGGAGTACCAAGAGACCCAGTACTTC. The encoded protein is CSASREYQETQYF.

This rearrangement joins TRBV29-1 to TRBJ2-2; D remains ambiguous. The length of the CDR3 is 11 residues. Germline values: CDR1 SQVTM, CDR2 ANQGSEA. Trimming removed 4 bases at V and 7 bases at J, with 7 bases between. The CDR3, as DNA: TGCAGCGTTGCCCGAGGCGGGGAGCTGTTTTTT. As protein: CSVARGGELFF.

The chain recombines TRBV20-1 with TRBJ2-3; 7 bases agree with TRBD2. The trim removed 1 base at V and 0 bases at J, leaving 7 bases unmatched. The CDR3 runs to 16 residues. Germline CDR1 reads DFQATT; CDR2 reads SNEGSKA (reference sequence). CDR3 bases: TGCAGTGCTAGAGGGGAACTAGCGTCTAGCACAGATACGCAGTATTTT. As protein: CSARGELASSTDTQYF.

This clonotype was seen many times. J is TRBJ2-5 and V is TRBV7-9, with TRBD2 identical over 10 bases. Germline lookup yields CDR1 SEHNR and CDR2 FQNEAQ (reference sequence). Germline trimming cut 3 bases from V and 5 bases from J; bases unmatched to any gene: 9. This CDR3 is 16 amino acids long. CDR3 sequence reads: CASSLSSGRAGETQYF. CDR3 nucleotide sequence: TGTGCCAGCAGCTTGTCCAGCGGGAGGGCCGGTGAGACCCAGTACTTC. The full variable domain, completed using reference TRBV7-9 and TRBJ2-5, is DTGVSQNPRHKITKRGQNVTFRCDPISEHNRLYWYRQTLGQGPEFLTYFQNEAQLEKSRLLSDRFSAERPKGSFSTLEIQRTEQGDSAMYLCASSLSSGRAGETQYFGPGTRLLVL.

V gene TRBV29-1 combines with J gene TRBJ2-1, with 13 nucleotides matching TRBD2. Trimming at V came to 7 bases and at J to 1 base, leaving 7 bases not matched to a gene. Looked up from germline, CDR1 is SQVTM and CDR2 is ANQGSEA. CDR3 length equals 16 residues. The CDR3 loop is CSGQLAGGSSYNEQFF. CDR3 DNA sequence: TGCAGCGGCCAACTAGCGGGAGGGTCTTCCTACAATGAGCAGTTCTTC.

This clonotype was seen ten or more times. Mismatch with germline at one junction end may stem from a read error. The chain uses TRBV15 and TRBJ1-1, with TRBD1 identical over 7 bases. CDR1 and CDR2 from the germline V gene are LNHNV and YYDKDF (reference sequence). The CDR3 contains 15 residues. The CDR3 sequence: CATSRVETGNTEAFF. The CDR3 DNA sequence: TGTGCCACCAGCAGAGTAGAGACAGGGAACACCGAAGCTTTCTTT.

This clonotype has at least ten counts. The rearrangement joins TRBV6-1 to TRBJ2-3; D possibly corresponds to TRBD1 (5 bases). The CDR3 runs to 14 residues. V was cut by 4 bases and J by 3 bases, with 11 bases left in between. The germline gives CDR1 MNHNS, CDR2 SASEGT. The CDR3 DNA follows: TGTGCCAGCAGTGTCAGGGCGGATACAGATACGCAGTATTTT. It specifies CASSVRADTDTQYF.

This clonotype was seen a handful of times. Germline and junction disagree at one end, which may indicate a read error. The chain has TRBV12-3 or TRBV12-4 and TRBJ2-3; 11 bases match TRBD2. This CDR3 spans 17 amino acids. The CDR3 loop reads CASTLARLAGYTDAQYF. The CDR3 bases are TGTGCCAGCACCCTCGCACGACTAGCGGGGTACACAGATGCGCAGTATTTT.

The table lists this clonotype with many counts. The chain has TRBV4-1 and TRBJ2-2; TRBD1 or TRBD2 may be the D gene (5 bases each). The V gene's germline CDR1 is MGHRA and CDR2 YSYEKL. V lost 1 base to trimming and J lost 5 bases, with 14 bases between them. The CDR3 sequence is 16 residues long. CDR3 in amino acids: CASSQASAEGTGELFF. The DNA for the CDR3 is TGCGCCAGCAGCCAAGCAAGCGCTGAGGGGACCGGGGAGCTGTTTTTT.

The V and J genes are TRBV4-3 and TRBJ2-7, with D tentatively TRBD2 (5 bases). The CDR3 extends over 13 amino acids. The germline CDR1 and CDR2 sequences are LGHNA and YSLEER. V gave up 1 base and J gave up 6 bases, with 10 bases separating them. CDR3 sequence: CASSQGVASEQYF. The DNA for the CDR3 is TGCGCCAGCAGCCAAGGGGTAGCGAGCGAGCAGTACTTC.